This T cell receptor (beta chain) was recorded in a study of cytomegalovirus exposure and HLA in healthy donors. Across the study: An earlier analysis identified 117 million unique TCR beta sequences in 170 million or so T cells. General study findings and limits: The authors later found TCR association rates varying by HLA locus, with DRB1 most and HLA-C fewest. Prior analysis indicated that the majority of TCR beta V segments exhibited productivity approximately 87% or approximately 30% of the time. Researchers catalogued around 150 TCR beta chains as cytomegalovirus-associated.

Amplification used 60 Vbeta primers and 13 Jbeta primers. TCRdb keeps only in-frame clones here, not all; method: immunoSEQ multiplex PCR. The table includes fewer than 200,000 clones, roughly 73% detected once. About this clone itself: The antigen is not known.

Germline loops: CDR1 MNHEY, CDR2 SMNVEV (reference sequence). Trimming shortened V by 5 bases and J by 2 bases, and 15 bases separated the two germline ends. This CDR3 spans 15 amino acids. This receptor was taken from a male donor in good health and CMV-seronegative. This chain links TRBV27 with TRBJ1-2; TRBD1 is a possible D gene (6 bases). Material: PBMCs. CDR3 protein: CASSPLRDKNYGYTF. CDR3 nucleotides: TGTGCCAGCAGTCCCCTTCGGGACAAGAACTATGGCTACACCTTC.